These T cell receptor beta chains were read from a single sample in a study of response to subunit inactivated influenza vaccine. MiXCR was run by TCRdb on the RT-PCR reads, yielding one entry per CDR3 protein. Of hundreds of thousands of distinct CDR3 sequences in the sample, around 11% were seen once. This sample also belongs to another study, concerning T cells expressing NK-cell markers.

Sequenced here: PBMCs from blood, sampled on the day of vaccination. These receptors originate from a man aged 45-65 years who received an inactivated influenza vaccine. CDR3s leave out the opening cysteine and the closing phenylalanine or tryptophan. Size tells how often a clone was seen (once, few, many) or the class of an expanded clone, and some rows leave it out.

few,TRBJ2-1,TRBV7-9,ASRLQGLMGNEQF
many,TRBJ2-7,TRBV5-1,ASSPGQGTYSYEQY
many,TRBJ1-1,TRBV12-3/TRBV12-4,ASSRTGGSEAF
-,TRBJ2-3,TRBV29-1,SVGRQGLLDTQY
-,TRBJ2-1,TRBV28,ASSSGSIYNEQF
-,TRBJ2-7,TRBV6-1,ASRPGQASPFEQY
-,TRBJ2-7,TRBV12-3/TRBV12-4,ASSLGQASEQY
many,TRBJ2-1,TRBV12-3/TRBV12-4,ASSPLKAGASNNEQF
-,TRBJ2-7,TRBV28,ASSFGGRVYEQY
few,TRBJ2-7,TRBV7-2,ASRGTSGRAAEQY
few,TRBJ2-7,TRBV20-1,SARDRGRALSEQY
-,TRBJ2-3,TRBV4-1,ASSQDLGDTQY
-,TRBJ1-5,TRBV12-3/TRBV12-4,ASSLLINQPQH
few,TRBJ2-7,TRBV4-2,ASSQWRAGAYEQY
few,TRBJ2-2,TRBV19,ASSWGYTGELF
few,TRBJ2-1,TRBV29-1,SVERRDYYNEQF
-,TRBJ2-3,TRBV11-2,ASSPIPRESWLTDTQS
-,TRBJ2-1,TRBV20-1,SARVSGGGSLF
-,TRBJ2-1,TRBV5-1,ASSSSGSLFNEQF
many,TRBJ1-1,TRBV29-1,SVRELEAF
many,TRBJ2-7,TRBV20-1,SAKSNPGIEQY
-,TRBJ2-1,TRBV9,ASSGTSGPYNEQF
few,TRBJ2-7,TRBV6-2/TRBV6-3,ASSYPTGGLSYEQY